Each of the 27 T cell receptor beta chains below was sequenced from the same sample in a study of T cell changes during pregnancy in multiple sclerosis (dated by TCRdb to the late 2010s). Library preparation used the immunoSEQ multiplex PCR assay. This immuneACCESS table, as held by TCRdb, lists in-frame sequences with V and J called but not all clones. Of the missing ones, under half trace to an unresolved V gene in checked studies; the others have no known cause. This sample is represented by some 24,000 clones; around nine tenths of them were singletons. The top ten constitute 9% to 9.5% of the sample. The specimen was CD8+ T cells from peripheral blood mononuclear cells, collected in the third trimester of pregnancy. Source of these receptors: a female donor in good health, enrolled as a control in a pregnancy study.

The J gene is TRBJ1-2, the V gene TRBV27, with 8 bases identical to TRBD1. V lost 5 bases, J lost 3 bases, and 5 bases stayed unmatched. Germline V lookup: CDR1 MNHEY, CDR2 SMNVEV (reference sequence). CDR3 length: 14 amino acids. The CDR3 DNA follows: TGTGCCAGCAGTCAGGACAGGGCGTACTATGGCTACACCTTC. This encodes CASSQDRAYYGYTF.

The chain employs TRBV19 and TRBJ2-3; TRBD1 aligns across 12 bases. The V gene's germline CDR1 is LNHDA and CDR2 SQIVND (reference sequence). V lost 6 bases and J lost 4; bases outside the gene matches: 8. The CDR3 is 16 residues long. The CDR3, as DNA: TGTGCCAGTAGCCCATGGGGGACAGGGGGCGCAGATACGCAGTATTTT. Amino acids: CASSPWGTGGADTQYF.

This sequence joins TRBV5-6 and TRBJ1-3; 7 nucleotides line up with TRBD1. The CDR3 consists of 16 residues. Germline V gene sequence: CDR1 SGHDT, CDR2 YYEEEE. The V gene end was trimmed by 3 bases and the J gene end by 1 base; junction bases not matched to a gene: 7. This chain's CDR3 is CASSWKPGQSGNTIYF. DNA of the CDR3: TGTGCCAGCAGCTGGAAACCGGGACAGTCTGGAAACACCATATATTTT. Using reference TRBV5-6 and TRBJ1-3 for the parts outside the CDR3, the full variable domain is DAGVTQSPTHLIKTRGQQVTLRCSPKSGHDTVSWYQQALGQGPQFIFQYYEEEERQRGNFPDRFSGHQFPNYSSELNVNALLLGDSALYLCASSWKPGQSGNTIYFGEGSWLTVV.

This chain joins TRBV11-3 and TRBJ2-2; a weak D match, TRBD2 (5 bases). The CDR3 is made up of 13 amino acids. Germline V gene sequence: CDR1 SGHNT, CDR2 YENEEA. V gave up 5 bases and J gave up 7 bases, with 11 bases separating them. The CDR3 is CASSPGEGGELFF. CDR3 coding DNA: TGTGCCAGCAGCCCCGGGGAAGGCGGGGAGCTGTTTTTT.

This chain joins TRBV28 and TRBJ2-1; 7 positions agree with TRBD1. With V trimmed by 3 bases and J by 8 bases, 10 bases remained unmatched. CDR1 MDHEN and CDR2 SYDVKM come from the germline V gene. CDR3 length equals 15 residues. CDR3 in amino acids: CASSFLKGAADEQFF. The DNA of the CDR3 is TGTGCCAGCAGTTTTTTGAAGGGGGCCGCCGATGAGCAGTTCTTC.

The chain employs TRBV6-5 and TRBJ2-3, with TRBD1 as a possible D gene (5 bases). The CDR3 covers 15 residues. Germline lookup yields CDR1 MNHEY and CDR2 SVGAGI. The V end lost 0 bases, the J end lost 1 base, and 8 bases lay between the germline ends. CDR3 DNA sequence: TGTGCCAGCAGTTACTCGCTACAGGGCACAGATACGCAGTATTTT. Its translation is CASSYSLQGTDTQYF.

The chain uses TRBV11-2 and TRBJ2-7, with no clear D. The CDR3 is 12 residues long. Germline CDR1 is SGHAT and CDR2 is FQNNGV. V dropped 7 bases and J dropped 0 bases, with 7 bases sitting between them. CDR3 sequence reads: CASIGLSYEQYF. The CDR3 DNA reads TGTGCCAGCATTGGCCTCTCCTACGAGCAGTACTTC.

V is TRBV4-1 and J is TRBJ2-7; possible D gene TRBD2, 5 bases. This CDR3 has 11 amino acids. Trimming shortened V by 3 bases and J by 6 bases, and 6 bases separated the two germline ends. Germline V gene sequence: CDR1 MGHRA, CDR2 YSYEKL. CDR3 in DNA: TGCGCCAGCAGCCATGGAGGCGAGCAGTACTTC. Translation: CASSHGGEQYF.

The chain links TRBV27 to TRBJ2-5; 9 bases align to TRBD2. Germline V gene lookup returns CDR1 MNHEY and CDR2 SMNVEV (reference sequence). V lost 1 base, J lost 1 base, and 4 bases stayed unmatched. The CDR3 runs to 16 residues. The chain's CDR3 is CASSLFSGGSQETQYF. The CDR3, as DNA: TGTGCCAGCAGTTTATTTAGCGGGGGTTCCCAAGAGACCCAGTACTTC.

The chain uses TRBV29-1 and TRBJ1-2; D call uncertain. V was shortened by 1 base and J by 8 bases, with 8 bases between the two germline ends. Germline V gene lookup returns CDR1 SQVTM and CDR2 ANQGSEA. This CDR3 spans 11 amino acids. CDR3 nucleotides: TGCAGCGTTGAAGGGAGGAGGGGCTACACCTTC. Translating it yields CSVEGRRGYTF.

This clone was observed once. The V call is TRBV4-1, the J call TRBJ2-2; TRBD2 might be the D (5 bases). This CDR3 is 16 amino acids long. Trimming took 0 bases from V and 4 from J, leaving 12 bases between them. Germline loops: CDR1 MGHRA, CDR2 YSYEKL. CDR3 DNA sequence: TGCGCCAGCAGCCAAGATGTCGGGGAATCCACCGGGGAGCTGTTTTTT. Protein sequence: CASSQDVGESTGELFF.

The V call is TRBV19, the J call TRBJ1-5; perhaps TRBD1 as D (5 bases). Germline CDR1 LNHDA, CDR2 SQIVND (reference sequence). The CDR3 is made up of 15 amino acids. Trimming pared 5 bases from V and 0 bases from J, leaving 11 bases between. The CDR3 DNA reads as TGTGCCAGTAGTCCCGACAGTTATAGCAATCAGCCCCAGCATTTT. Translation: CASSPDSYSNQPQHF. The complete variable domain, with remaining parts taken from reference TRBV19 and TRBJ1-5, reads DGGITQSPKYLFRKEGQNVTLSCEQNLNHDAMYWYRQDPGQGLRLIYYSQIVNDFQKGDIAEGYSVSREKKESFPLTVTSAQKNPTAFYLCASSPDSYSNQPQHFGDGTRLSIL.

The J gene is TRBJ2-7, the V gene TRBV4-2, with 9 bases lining up with TRBD2. There are 13 residues in the CDR3. V shed 1 base and J 6 bases; nucleotides not matched to a gene: 1. Germline CDR1 is LGHNA and CDR2 is YNFKEQ. The CDR3, as DNA: TGTGCCAGCAGCCAAGTACTAGCGGGCGAGCAGTACTTC. Translation: CASSQVLAGEQYF.

The chain joins TRBV5-6 to TRBJ1-2; 8 bases fit TRBD1. The J segment lost 4 bases and the V segment lost 3 bases, leaving 5 bases of the junction unmatched. Germline CDR1 reads SGHDT; CDR2 reads YYEEEE. The CDR3 is 14 amino acids. CDR3 DNA sequence: TGTGCCAGCAGCTCCCGGGACAGGCTCTATGGCTACACCTTC. It codes for CASSSRDRLYGYTF. Full variable domain (remainder filled in from reference TRBV5-6 and TRBJ1-2): DAGVTQSPTHLIKTRGQQVTLRCSPKSGHDTVSWYQQALGQGPQFIFQYYEEEERQRGNFPDRFSGHQFPNYSSELNVNALLLGDSALYLCASSSRDRLYGYTFGSGTRLTVV.

CDR3 in amino acids: CASKVLATNEKLFF. CDR3 bases: TGTGCCAGCAAGGTACTAGCGACTAATGAAAAACTGTTTTTT. V and J are TRBV6-1 and TRBJ1-4; D is uncertain. CDR1 and CDR2 (germline): MNHNS, SASEGT. The V end was cut by 7 bases, the J end by 2 bases, with 11 bases between. This CDR3 spans 14 amino acids.

The chain links TRBV7-9 to TRBJ1-2; D unresolved. The CDR3 is made up of 13 amino acids. Germline values: CDR1 SEHNR, CDR2 FQNEAQ (reference sequence). The ends were cut back, 3 bases at V and 7 bases at J, with 12 bases in the middle. As DNA, the CDR3 is TGTGCCAGCAGCTTCCCACCGACGGGTGGCTACACCTTC. Amino acid sequence: CASSFPPTGGYTF.

The V call is TRBV6-4, the J call TRBJ2-3; tentative D call: TRBD2 (6 bases). The CDR3 consists of 14 residues. The V and J ends lost 3 bases and 4 bases respectively, with 11 bases between them. CDR1 is MRHNA, CDR2 SNTAGT, per germline. The CDR3 DNA reads TGTGCCAGCAGTGAAGGTCTAGCGTCAGATACGCAGTATTTT. Its translation: CASSEGLASDTQYF.

The V and J genes are TRBV2 and TRBJ2-5, with D tentatively TRBD2 (6 bases). The J call may be mistaken, given a closer DNA end match to TRBJ2-7. Germline values: CDR1 SNHLY, CDR2 FYNNEI. CDR3 length equals 14 residues. The CDR3 region is CASIEGRPSYEQYF. CDR3 bases: TGTGCCAGCATTGAGGGGAGGCCCTCCTACGAGCAGTACTTC.

The chain joins TRBV7-9 to TRBJ2-7, with TRBD1 as a possible D gene (6 bases). The V and J ends lost 5 bases and 2 bases respectively, with 25 bases between them. Germline V gives CDR1 SEHNR, CDR2 FQNEAQ (reference sequence). The CDR3 is 18 amino acids. The CDR3 DNA reads TGTGCCAGCAGCCCCCCACCTTGGGGGCAGGATCCGACCTACGAGCAGTACTTC. Translated: CASSPPPWGQDPTYEQYF.

The count of this clone is one. The chain has TRBV9 and TRBJ2-1, with 10 bases that match TRBD2. The CDR3 has 15 residues. Germline values: CDR1 SGDLS, CDR2 YYNGEE. The junction had 1 base not matched to a gene; V was cut back by 4 bases and J by 0 bases. The DNA for the CDR3 is TGTGCCAGCAGCCCTAGCGGGAGCTCCTACAATGAGCAGTTCTTC. It yields the protein CASSPSGSSYNEQFF. The entire variable domain, with the rest obtained from reference TRBV9 and TRBJ2-1, is as follows: DSGVTQTPKHLITATGQRVTLRCSPRSGDLSVYWYQQSLDQGLQFLIQYYNGEERAKGNILERFSAQQFPDLHSELNLSSLELGDSALYFCASSPSGSSYNEQFFGPGTRLTVL.

The chain is built from TRBV30 and TRBJ2-1; the D gene is possibly TRBD2 (5 bases). The V end lost 5 bases, the J end lost 8 bases, and 10 bases lay between the germline ends. Germline CDR1 GTSNPN, CDR2 SVGIG (reference sequence). This CDR3 comprises 11 residues. CDR3 coding DNA: TGTGCCTGGGAACTAGGTCATGAGCAGTTCTTC. The encoded protein is CAWELGHEQFF.

This chain connects TRBV5-1 to TRBJ2-3, with 7 nucleotides matching TRBD1. Germline-derived CDR1 and CDR2 are SGHRS and YFSETQ. The length of the CDR3 is 15 residues. V was clipped by 4 bases and J by 5 bases; unmatched bases: 10. The CDR3, as DNA: TGCGCCAGCAGCCTCACGACAGGGATGGGAGATACGCAGTATTTT. It codes for CASSLTTGMGDTQYF.

The genes are TRBV18 and TRBJ2-5; 8 bases map to TRBD2. The CDR3 is 15 residues long. The junction had 7 bases not matched to a gene; V was cut back by 2 bases and J by 5 bases. In germline, CDR1 is KGHSH, CDR2 LQKENI. CDR3 nucleotides: TGTGCCAGCTCACCAACCTCAGCGGGAGCGGAGACCCAGTACTTC. It specifies CASSPTSAGAETQYF. Together with reference TRBV18 and TRBJ2-5, the CDR3 gives the full variable domain: NAGVMQNPRHLVRRRGQEARLRCSPMKGHSHVYWYRQLPEEGLKFMVYLQKENIIDESGMPKERFSAEFPKEGPSILRIQQVVRGDSAAYFCASSPTSAGAETQYFGPGTRLLVL.

The chain combines TRBV7-3 with TRBJ2-5; possibly TRBD2 for D (6 bases). The V and J ends lost 3 bases and 3 bases respectively, with 8 bases between them. Germline V CDR1 and CDR2: SGHTA, FQGTGA. This CDR3 spans 13 amino acids. In DNA form, the CDR3 reads TGTGCCAGCAGCTTGGGGGAGGAAGAGACCCAGTACTTC. It encodes CASSLGEEETQYF.

The rearrangement joins TRBV27 to TRBJ2-4, with a possible D match to TRBD1 (6 bases). The CDR3 runs to 14 residues. The germline V gene encodes CDR1 MNHEY and CDR2 SMNVEV (reference sequence). V lost 5 bases, J lost 7 bases, and 15 bases lay in between. CDR3 loop: CASSPGQFLNIQYF. The CDR3 nucleotides are TGTGCCAGCAGTCCCGGACAGTTTTTGAACATTCAGTACTTC.

The chain joins TRBV5-1 to TRBJ2-7; TRBD1 is a possible D gene (6 bases). The CDR3 is made up of 13 amino acids. In germline, CDR1 is SGHRS, CDR2 YFSETQ. Trimming pared 6 bases from V and 3 bases from J, leaving 13 bases between. As DNA, the CDR3 is TGCGCCAGCACTAATCAGGGGTTCTACGAGCAGTACTTC. As protein: CASTNQGFYEQYF.

The rearrangement uses TRBV6-4 and TRBJ2-1, with TRBD2 identical over 13 bases. There are 15 residues in the CDR3. Germline CDR1 is MRHNA and CDR2 is SNTAGT. V trimming: 4 bases; J trimming: 9 bases; junction bases outside the gene matches: 6. The CDR3, as DNA: TGTGCCAGCAGTGCGACTAGCGGGGGGCCCGGTGAGCAGTTCTTC. Translated: CASSATSGGPGEQFF.